Listed below are T cell receptor beta chains from one sample, sequenced in a study of T cell responses to AZD1222 COVID-19 vaccine. The table came from immunoSEQ multiplex PCR; TCRdb's copy has only in-frame clones and leaves some out. The table shows under 200,000 clones, with 90% to 95% occurring only once. The sequencing used peripheral blood, collected on day 0 of MenACWY control vaccination. These receptors came from an adult in good health. CDR3s leave out the opening cysteine and the closing phenylalanine or tryptophan.

j_gene,v_gene,CDR3aa
TRBJ2-7,TRBV7-9,ASSLGKLAGRFVEQY
TRBJ2-5,TRBV7-9,ASSLGGGQEETQY
TRBJ1-1,TRBV6-1,ASSARLQPPMNTEAF
TRBJ2-5,TRBV19,ASSRGTHPQETQY
TRBJ1-2,TRBV18,ASSGDSLAGYT
TRBJ2-3,TRBV3-1/TRBV3-2,ASSPLGRTSTDTQY
TRBJ2-5,TRBV15,ATSRVGEETQY
TRBJ1-6,TRBV5-1,ASSLFSSYNSPLH
TRBJ2-7,TRBV5-1,ASSLVGISYEQY
TRBJ2-3,TRBV5-1,ASSLALQGRTDTQY
TRBJ1-1,TRBV28,ASRDWTGRGTEAF
TRBJ2-1,TRBV6-5,ASSSGSSYNEQF
TRBJ1-2,TRBV10-3,AISRQDGYT
TRBJ1-3,TRBV27,ASRKAASGNTIY
TRBJ1-5,TRBV27,ASRRTGGGQPQH
TRBJ1-2,TRBV15,ATSSPGTDYGYT
TRBJ2-7,TRBV29-1,SVQRTGSYEQY
TRBJ1-1,TRBV19,ASSIDWRNTEAF
TRBJ1-6,TRBV12-3/TRBV12-4,ASSSSPDSPLH
TRBJ1-2,TRBV4-1,ASSQDRAGTGYGYT
TRBJ1-2,TRBV19,ASSPQGTLGYT
TRBJ2-2,TRBV12-5,ASGLLAAYTGELF